What follows are 30 T cell receptor beta chains derived from one specimen sequenced in a study of blood T cell repertoires in COVID-19. Sequencing was performed with immunoSEQ multiplex PCR; in TCRdb, only in-frame clones are kept and a portion is missing. The table shows about 200,000 clones, with about 82% occurring only once. Sequencing was carried out using PBMCs or T cells enriched from blood (not recorded which). These receptors came from a man aged 35 to 55 with acute COVID-19.

The chain links TRBV5-4 to TRBJ2-7; 11 bases agree with TRBD1. With V trimmed by 4 bases and J by 4 bases, 10 bases remained unmatched. Germline CDR1 and CDR2: SGHNT and YYREEE (reference sequence). The CDR3 length is 16 residues. The chain's CDR3 is CASSPTWGTGGYEQYF. In nucleotides, the CDR3 is TGTGCCAGCAGCCCAACCTGGGGGACAGGGGGTTACGAGCAGTACTTC. Full variable domain (remainder filled in from reference TRBV5-4 and TRBJ2-7): ETGVTQSPTHLIKTRGQQVTLRCSSQSGHNTVSWYQQALGQGPQFIFQYYREEENGRGNFPPRFSGLQFPNYSSELNVNALELDDSALYLCASSPTWGTGGYEQYFGPGTRLTVT.

J is TRBJ2-3 and V is TRBV6-2 or TRBV6-3, with 11 bases aligning to TRBD1. The CDR3 contains 17 residues. The germline V gene encodes CDR1 MNHEY and CDR2 SVGEGT. Trimming took 4 bases from V and 6 from J; bases not matched to a gene: 12. The CDR3 DNA reads as TGTGCCAGCAGTTCTCGCTCCAGGACAGGGGGCTACGATACGCAGTATTTT. It codes for CASSSRSRTGGYDTQYF.

V gene TRBV11-2 combines with J gene TRBJ1-6; maybe TRBD1 (5 bases). Trimming took off 3 bases at V and 6 bases at J, with 12 bases between the two ends. Germline values: CDR1 SGHAT, CDR2 FQNNGV. The CDR3 is made up of 15 amino acids. CDR3 loop: CASSFGAWINSPLHF. The CDR3, as DNA: TGTGCCAGCAGCTTTGGGGCCTGGATTAATTCACCCCTCCACTTT. Combining the CDR3 with reference TRBV11-2 and TRBJ1-6 gives the whole variable domain EAGVAQSPRYKIIEKRQSVAFWCNPISGHATLYWYQQILGQGPKLLIQFQNNGVVDDSQLPKDRFSAERLKGVDSTLKIQPAKLEDSAVYLCASSFGAWINSPLHFGNGTRLTVT.

The chain has TRBV5-5 and TRBJ2-7; weak D call: TRBD1 (6 bases). CDR1 and CDR2 from the germline V gene are SGHKS and YYEKEE (reference sequence). V gave up 2 bases and J gave up 3 bases, with 6 bases separating them. The CDR3 consists of 12 residues. For the CDR3, the DNA is TGTGCCAGCAGCTTACAGGGCTACGAGCAGTACTTC. This encodes CASSLQGYEQYF.

The chain uses TRBV7-9 and TRBJ2-2; 12 bases agree with TRBD2. Germline trimming cut 3 bases from V and 7 bases from J; bases unmatched to any gene: 3. CDR3 length equals 15 residues. Germline loops: CDR1 SEHNR, CDR2 FQNEAQ (reference sequence). Here the CDR3 reads CASSLTSGSYGELFF. The DNA of the CDR3 is TGTGCCAGCAGCTTGACTAGCGGGAGTTACGGGGAGCTGTTTTTT.

V and J are TRBV9 and TRBJ2-2; the D gene is possibly TRBD2 (5 bases). Looked up from germline, CDR1 is SGDLS and CDR2 is YYNGEE. Trimming removed 3 bases at V and 1 base at J, with 16 bases between. The CDR3 runs to 17 residues. This CDR3 is CASSAVTRNWNTGELFF. DNA of the CDR3: TGTGCCAGCAGCGCCGTAACTAGGAACTGGAACACCGGGGAGCTGTTTTTT.

The chain links TRBV9 to TRBJ1-1; possible D gene TRBD1, 5 bases. Germline V lookup: CDR1 SGDLS, CDR2 YYNGEE. The CDR3 length is 17 residues. Between the trimmed V and J ends, which lost 0 bases and 4 bases, there was a span of 19 bases. For the CDR3, the DNA is TGTGCCAGCAGCGTAGTGAGATCAGGGATTGATGCCACTGAAGCTTTCTTT. It codes for CASSVVRSGIDATEAFF.

V and J are TRBV6-5 and TRBJ1-1; weak D call: TRBD1 (5 bases). Trimming removed 2 bases from V and 1 base from J, with 11 bases in between. The germline V gene has CDR1 MNHEY and CDR2 SVGAGI. This CDR3 has 15 residues. The CDR3 sequence is CASSYGGTANTEAFF. CDR3 bases: TGTGCCAGCAGTTACGGGGGGACTGCGAACACTGAAGCTTTCTTT.

The chain joins TRBV19 to TRBJ2-6; D may be TRBD1 (5 bases). With 3 bases removed from V and 0 bases from J, the gap between germline ends came to 15 bases. CDR1 is LNHDA, CDR2 SQIVND, per germline (reference sequence). The CDR3 runs to 18 residues. This chain's CDR3 is CASSIIRTYLSGANVLTF. The CDR3 DNA reads TGTGCCAGTAGTATTATTCGGACATACCTCTCTGGGGCCAACGTCCTGACTTTC. Complete variable domain (other parts from reference TRBV19 and TRBJ2-6): DGGITQSPKYLFRKEGQNVTLSCEQNLNHDAMYWYRQDPGQGLRLIYYSQIVNDFQKGDIAEGYSVSREKKESFPLTVTSAQKNPTAFYLCASSIIRTYLSGANVLTFGAGSRLTVL.

This clone has a single count. This CDR3 reads CASSESDLAAYEQYF. CDR3 DNA: TGTGCCAGCAGTGAATCCGATCTAGCGGCGTACGAGCAGTACTTC. The V and J genes are TRBV2 and TRBJ2-7; 7 bases are shared with TRBD2. Trimming cost V 2 bases and J 4 bases; bases outside gene matches: 8. Germline-derived CDR1 and CDR2 are SNHLY and FYNNEI. The CDR3 has 15 residues.

This clone is a singleton in its sample. This chain connects TRBV5-1 to TRBJ1-1, with 10 positions matching TRBD1. CDR1 and CDR2 (germline): SGHRS, YFSETQ. V lost 4 bases, J lost 5 bases, and 14 bases stayed unmatched. The CDR3 sequence is 17 residues long. The CDR3 sequence is CASSPRDRGLLGTEAFF. The CDR3 DNA sequence: TGCGCCAGCAGCCCCAGGGACAGGGGTCTTCTGGGGACTGAAGCTTTCTTT.

A word on this clone: The junction and the germline gene differ at one end; a read error may be behind it. This chain links TRBV28 with TRBJ2-7; D remains unclear. Germline V gene lookup returns CDR1 MDHEN and CDR2 SYDVKM. The CDR3 covers 15 residues. Here the CDR3 reads CASSLRAGLSSEQYF. The CDR3 coding sequence is TGTGCCAGCAGTTTAAGAGCAGGATTATCCTCCGAGCAGTACTTC.

The genes are TRBV4-2 and TRBJ2-3; the match to TRBD1 covers 9 bases. Germline values: CDR1 LGHNA, CDR2 YNFKEQ. V trimming: 4 bases; J trimming: 2 bases; junction bases outside the gene matches: 4. The CDR3 contains 15 residues. The CDR3 nucleotides read TGTGCCAGCAGCCTGGGACAGGGTAACACAGATACGCAGTATTTT. Translated: CASSLGQGNTDTQYF.

The chain is built from TRBV28 and TRBJ2-3; TRBD2 matches at 9 bases. This CDR3 contains 17 residues. From germline, CDR1 is MDHEN and CDR2 SYDVKM. V dropped 4 bases and J dropped 5; count of bases not matched to a gene: 13. For the CDR3, the DNA is TGTGCCAGCAGTTCTCTGGCGGGAGGGCCTCATGGAGATACGCAGTATTTT. It yields the protein CASSSLAGGPHGDTQYF.

The CDR3 region has the DNA TGTGCCAGCAGCCAAGAAAGGGACAAGAACACTGAAGCTTTCTTT. Translating gives CASSQERDKNTEAFF. The V gene is TRBV3-1 (or the pseudogene TRBV3-2), the J gene TRBJ1-1, with D possibly matching TRBD1 (6 bases). The germline CDR1 and CDR2 sequences are LGHDT and YNNKEL (reference sequence). V gave up 0 bases and J gave up 1 base, with 9 bases separating them. The CDR3 sequence is 15 residues long.

The genes are TRBV4-3 and TRBJ1-4; 8 nucleotides agree with TRBD1. The CDR3 length is 16 residues. With 3 bases clipped from V and 3 bases from J, the junction kept 6 bases outside the gene matches. Germline V gives CDR1 LGHNA, CDR2 YSLEER. The CDR3 protein is CASSQRQGTSNEKLFF. The CDR3 DNA reads as TGCGCCAGCAGCCAGAGACAGGGGACCTCTAATGAAAAACTGTTTTTT.

This chain joins TRBV30 and TRBJ2-3; perhaps D is TRBD1 or TRBD2 (5 bases each). The CDR3 has 12 residues. V was pared by 8 bases and J by 2 bases, with 11 bases between. Per the germline V gene, CDR1 is GTSNPN and CDR2 is SVGIG (reference sequence). The CDR3 DNA is TGTGCCGGGGACCGACTCACAGATACGCAGTATTTT. Residues: CAGDRLTDTQYF.

The V and J genes are TRBV30 and TRBJ2-1, with 10 bases identical to TRBD2. J gave up 7 bases and V 2 bases, and 8 bases lay outside the gene matches. The length of the CDR3 is 15 residues. The germline V gene encodes CDR1 GTSNPN and CDR2 SVGIG (reference sequence). The CDR3 nucleotides read TGTGCCTGGAGTCTCCGAGCGGGAGGGTGGAATGAGCAGTTCTTC. Its translation: CAWSLRAGGWNEQFF.

This chain connects TRBV6-5 to TRBJ1-6; D is perhaps TRBD1 (6 bases). This CDR3 region has 13 residues. Germline values: CDR1 MNHEY, CDR2 SVGAGI. V gave up 6 bases and J gave up 8 bases, with 11 bases separating them. CDR3 sequence reads: CASRRDTYSPLHF. In DNA form, the CDR3 reads TGTGCCAGCAGGAGGGACACCTATTCACCCCTCCACTTT.

This clone was found once. The V call is TRBV30, the J call TRBJ2-1; TRBD2 matches 9 bases. The V gene end was trimmed by 8 bases and the J gene end by 6 bases; junction bases not matched to a gene: 14. The CDR3 contains 15 residues. CDR1 and CDR2 (germline): GTSNPN, SVGIG (reference sequence). The CDR3 here is CARNQGLARSNEQFF. The CDR3 DNA follows: TGTGCCCGGAACCAGGGACTAGCAAGAAGCAATGAGCAGTTCTTC.

The chain has TRBV28 and TRBJ1-5; D is undetermined. This CDR3 has 13 amino acids. In germline, CDR1 is MDHEN, CDR2 SYDVKM. V was pared by 5 bases and J by 7 bases, with 12 bases between. In nucleotides, the CDR3 is TGTGCCAGCAGTGGTGGTCCCGGGCAGCCCCAGCATTTT. Its translation is CASSGGPGQPQHF.

This clone is a singleton in its sample. V gene TRBV28 combines with J gene TRBJ2-3, with D possibly being TRBD2 (5 bases). V was trimmed by 3 bases and J by 5 bases, leaving 15 bases between them. The CDR3 loop spans 15 amino acids. In germline, CDR1 is MDHEN, CDR2 SYDVKM. The CDR3, as DNA: TGTGCCAGCAGTTTGGGTCGGAGTGGAGGAGATACGCAGTATTTT. Translation: CASSLGRSGGDTQYF.

The chain joins TRBV7-6 to TRBJ2-1; 15 positions agree with TRBD2. The CDR3 has 20 residues. Losses at the gene ends were 5 bases for V and 3 bases for J; bases not matched to a gene: 14. Germline V gene lookup returns CDR1 SGHVS and CDR2 FNYEAQ. CDR3 nucleotides: TGTGCCAGCAGCCCCTGGCCAGGACTAGCGGGAGGGCCGAACTACAATGAGCAGTTCTTC. Translating it yields CASSPWPGLAGGPNYNEQFF.

The J gene is TRBJ2-6, the V gene TRBV27, with TRBD1 as a possible D gene (7 bases). The V and J ends lost 3 bases and 3 bases respectively, with 9 bases between them. The CDR3 is 15 amino acids. CDR1 MNHEY and CDR2 SMNVEV come from the germline V gene (reference sequence). The CDR3 sequence: CASSFQGGGANVLTF. The CDR3 DNA reads as TGTGCCAGCAGTTTTCAGGGGGGTGGGGCCAACGTCCTGACTTTC.

V gene TRBV28 combines with J gene TRBJ1-1, with a weak D call TRBD1 (5 bases). The CDR3 contains 14 residues. With 6 bases removed from V and 5 bases from J, the gap between germline ends came to 16 bases. CDR1 is MDHEN and CDR2 is SYDVKM in the germline V gene. In DNA, the CDR3 is TGTGCCAGCAGGTCGGAGGGGCTGGGGACTGAAGCTTTCTTT. It translates to CASRSEGLGTEAFF.

The chain employs TRBV5-6 and TRBJ1-4; D is unresolved. The CDR3 is 14 amino acids. Trimming left V 5 bases short and J 5 bases short, with 13 bases between. Germline CDR1 SGHDT, CDR2 YYEEEE. This CDR3 is CASSHGGANEKLFF. The CDR3 bases are TGTGCCAGCAGTCACGGAGGAGCAAATGAAAAACTGTTTTTT.

J is TRBJ1-4 and V is TRBV9; D unresolved. The CDR3 sequence is 16 residues long. The V and J ends lost 0 bases and 0 bases respectively, with 9 bases between them. Germline V lookup: CDR1 SGDLS, CDR2 YYNGEE. The CDR3 bases are TGTGCCAGCAGCGTAGCGGTCCACGCAACTAATGAAAAACTGTTTTTT. This sequence encodes CASSVAVHATNEKLFF.

This clone was counted a single time. The chain recombines TRBV10-3 with TRBJ1-5, with TRBD1 matching over 8 bases. This CDR3 has 15 residues. Germline lookup yields CDR1 ENHRY and CDR2 SYGVKD. V dropped 6 bases and J dropped 1; count of bases not matched to a gene: 5. This CDR3 reads CAIRETGESNQPQHF. CDR3 coding DNA: TGTGCCATCAGAGAGACAGGGGAAAGCAATCAGCCCCAGCATTTT.

This chain connects TRBV6-5 to TRBJ2-1; D may be TRBD1 (6 bases). The germline gives CDR1 MNHEY, CDR2 SVGAGI. CDR3 size: 15 residues. The V end was cut by 6 bases, the J end by 8 bases, with 20 bases between. As DNA, the CDR3 is TGTGCCAGCAGCCTGACAGGTGCGCCAATCTATGAGCAGTTCTTC. It is translated as CASSLTGAPIYEQFF.

The chain carries TRBV28 and TRBJ2-7, with 9 bases fitting TRBD1. The CDR3 is 17 residues long. Germline assignment: CDR1 MDHEN and CDR2 SYDVKM. The V and J ends lost 4 bases and 1 base, in that order; junction bases with no gene match: 11. The DNA of the CDR3 is TGTGCCAGCAGTTCCAGGATTACCGGGACAGGGTCCTACGAGCAGTACTTC. This codes for CASSSRITGTGSYEQYF.